These 19 T cell receptor beta chains originate from one sample sequenced in a study of identical twins. Each CDR3 protein gets one entry after TCRdb re-called the 5' RACE reads with MiXCR. This sample has some 630,000 distinct CDR3 sequences, with less than 9% found just once. These same data were also listed under a study on yellow fever vaccine responses in identical twins.

The sample was PBMCs. The receptors originated from a woman aged 18-29 years in good health.

The chain combines TRBV11-3 with TRBJ2-4; 11 bases fit TRBD2. CDR1 is SGHNT and CDR2 is YENEEA in the germline V gene. The CDR3 runs to 15 residues. The V segment lost 6 bases and the J segment 8 bases; nucleotides outside the gene matches: 9. The CDR3 here is CASRLAGDVLDIQYF. The CDR3 DNA reads TGTGCCAGCAGACTAGCGGGAGACGTTTTAGACATTCAGTACTTC.

This clonotype was seen at least ten times. This chain uses TRBV11-3 with TRBJ1-1, with D possibly matching TRBD1 (5 bases). The germline V gene has CDR1 SGHNT and CDR2 YENEEA. Trimming removed 5 bases at V and 1 base at J, with 17 bases between. CDR3 length equals 16 residues. As DNA, the CDR3 is TGTGCCAGCAGCCCAGGGCTGGGGCTGGAGAACACTGAAGCTTTCTTT. This codes for CASSPGLGLENTEAFF.

The V call is TRBV29-1, the J call TRBJ2-2, with a tentative D call TRBD1 (5 bases). V shed 8 bases and J shed 6 bases, with 13 bases lying between them. Germline V gives CDR1 SQVTM, CDR2 ANQGSEA. This CDR3 has 12 amino acids. The CDR3 reads CSITWGPGELFF. CDR3 sequence (DNA): TGCAGCATCACCTGGGGCCCCGGGGAGCTGTTTTTT.

This clonotype was picked up many times. The chain employs TRBV12-3 or TRBV12-4 and TRBJ1-2; 10 bases are shared with TRBD1. The CDR3 runs to 13 residues. The J segment lost 8 bases and the V segment lost 3 bases, leaving 3 bases of the junction unmatched. The CDR3 region is CASSFGTGAGYTF. As DNA, the CDR3 is TGTGCCAGCAGTTTTGGGACAGGGGCCGGCTACACCTTC.

This sequence joins TRBV20-1 and TRBJ1-2; D is undetermined. Between the trimmed V and J ends, which lost 3 bases and 3 bases, there was a span of 8 bases. This CDR3 spans 12 amino acids. Per the germline V gene, CDR1 is DFQATT and CDR2 is SNEGSKA (reference sequence). CDR3 coding DNA: TGCAGTGCTAGGGGATTTGACTATGGCTACACCTTC. Protein: CSARGFDYGYTF.

This clonotype was seen at least ten times. The chain employs TRBV3-1 and TRBJ2-2, with D hard to call. The V end lost 1 base, the J end lost 5 bases, and 8 bases lay between the germline ends. Germline loops: CDR1 LGHDT, CDR2 YNNKEL (reference sequence). The CDR3 length is 14 residues. Here the CDR3 DNA reads TGTGCCAGCAGCCAAGGAACAGAGACCGGGGAGCTGTTTTTT. Protein: CASSQGTETGELFF.

The chain joins TRBV20-1 to TRBJ2-2; maybe TRBD2 (5 bases). Trimming stripped 8 bases from V and 4 bases from J, with 14 bases between. The CDR3 is made up of 13 amino acids. Germline V gene data show CDR1 as DFQATT and CDR2 as SNEGSKA (reference sequence). This CDR3 reads CSTPSRSTGELFF. CDR3 nucleotide sequence: TGCAGTACCCCTAGCCGATCCACCGGGGAGCTGTTTTTT.

The sample holds many counts of this clonotype. This chain uses TRBV12-3 or TRBV12-4 with TRBJ1-3; 8 nucleotides agree with TRBD1. The CDR3 extends over 14 amino acids. V dropped 6 bases and J dropped 4; count of bases not matched to a gene: 5. The CDR3 DNA sequence: TGTGCCAGCAGCCGACAGGGGAGGGGAAACACCATATATTTT. Its translation: CASSRQGRGNTIYF.

This clonotype was observed a handful of times. The CDR3: CASSQEGGFPEQFF. DNA of the CDR3: TGTGCCAGCAGCCAAGAAGGTGGATTTCCTGAGCAGTTCTTC. The gene calls are TRBV14 and TRBJ2-1; D is ambiguous. V was pared by 0 bases and J by 9 bases, with 12 bases between. The V gene's germline CDR1 is SGHDN and CDR2 FVKESK. The CDR3 has 14 amino acids.

The chain carries TRBV4-1 and TRBJ1-1; 7 nucleotides match TRBD1. The CDR3 is 11 amino acids. CDR1 and CDR2 (germline): MGHRA, YSYEKL. The V and J ends lost 5 bases and 11 bases, in that order; junction bases with no gene match: 5. The CDR3: CASSNRGRAFF. The CDR3 bases are TGCGCCAGCAGCAACAGGGGTCGGGCTTTCTTT.

The V and J genes are TRBV4-1 and TRBJ2-7; tentatively, D is TRBD1 (6 bases). The CDR3 totals 13 residues. V dropped 1 base and J dropped 4 bases, with 8 bases sitting between them. Per the germline V gene, CDR1 is MGHRA and CDR2 is YSYEKL. The DNA for the CDR3 is TGCGCCAGCAGCCAAGTACAGGGTTACGAGCAGTACGTC. Translation: CASSQVQGYEQYV.

This clonotype was counted ten times or more. The V gene is TRBV6-1, the J gene TRBJ2-1, with 13 bases lining up with TRBD2. This CDR3 has 16 residues. Germline CDR1 MNHNS, CDR2 SASEGT. With V trimmed by 2 bases and J by 3 bases, 1 base remained unmatched. CDR3 loop: CASSERTSGSYNEQFF. The CDR3 DNA sequence: TGTGCCAGCAGTGAACGGACTAGCGGGAGCTACAATGAGCAGTTCTTC.

In this sample, this clonotype turned up a few times. This chain joins TRBV5-1 and TRBJ2-3; 11 positions match TRBD2. V lost 2 bases and J lost 6; bases outside the gene matches: 11. Germline-derived CDR1 and CDR2 are SGHRS and YFSETQ. This CDR3 is built from 17 residues. The CDR3 spells CASSFGLAGSLRDTQYF. CDR3 coding DNA: TGCGCCAGCAGCTTCGGACTAGCGGGCTCTTTGAGGGATACGCAGTATTTT.

This clonotype was seen at least ten times. The rearrangement links TRBV3-1 to TRBJ2-1; 14 bases are a match to TRBD2. J gave up 6 bases and V 2 bases, and 3 bases lay outside the gene matches. CDR1 is LGHDT and CDR2 is YNNKEL in the germline V gene (reference sequence). This CDR3 contains 16 residues. The CDR3 sequence is CASSQPGLAGVNEQFF. In nucleotides, the CDR3 is TGTGCCAGCAGCCAACCGGGACTAGCGGGAGTCAATGAGCAGTTCTTC.

This clonotype was counted between two and nine times. The rearrangement uses TRBV2 and TRBJ2-2; 9 positions agree with TRBD2. Germline CDR1 is SNHLY and CDR2 is FYNNEI. J was trimmed by 6 bases and V by 5 bases; bases with no gene match: 7. The CDR3 has 15 amino acids. The chain's CDR3 is CASSTSGHSAGELFF. The CDR3 nucleotides are TGTGCCAGCAGTACTAGCGGGCACTCAGCCGGGGAGCTGTTTTTT.

The rearrangement joins TRBV28 to TRBJ2-4; 10 bases map to TRBD1. V was pared by 5 bases and J by 1 base, with 8 bases of the junction left unmatched. The CDR3 consists of 17 residues. CDR1 is MDHEN, CDR2 SYDVKM, per germline. The CDR3 loop is CASSDTGQGFAKNIQYF. The CDR3 region has the DNA TGTGCCAGCAGTGATACGGGACAGGGGTTCGCCAAAAACATTCAGTACTTC.

This clonotype showed up many times. The chain uses TRBV5-1 and TRBJ2-1; D might be TRBD2 (5 bases). Per the germline V gene, CDR1 is SGHRS and CDR2 is YFSETQ. CDR3 length: 18 residues. V lost 1 base to trimming and J lost 2 bases, with 19 bases between them. The CDR3 sequence is CASSLPTPSSITYNEQFF. CDR3 sequence (DNA): TGCGCCAGCAGCTTGCCCACCCCCTCTAGCATCACCTACAATGAGCAGTTCTTC.

This clonotype was observed a few times. The chain employs TRBV5-1 and TRBJ2-1, with D maybe TRBD1 (8 bases). The CDR3 runs to 16 residues. V dropped 4 bases and J dropped 9 bases, with 23 bases sitting between them. Germline CDR1 SGHRS, CDR2 YFSETQ. CDR3 protein: CASSLPGGGSGGEQFF. The CDR3 DNA sequence: TGCGCCAGCAGCCTGCCAGGGGGCGGGAGTGGAGGTGAGCAGTTCTTC.

The table lists this clonotype with a few counts. The V and J genes are TRBV11-2 and TRBJ2-5; D is perhaps TRBD1 or TRBD2 (5 bases each). This CDR3 region has 14 residues. Germline CDR1 and CDR2: SGHAT and FQNNGV. Between the trimmed V and J ends, which lost 5 bases and 5 bases, there was a span of 15 bases. The CDR3 DNA reads TGTGCCAGCAGCCTCTGGGGGTCCCTGGAGACCCAGTACTTC. Its protein is CASSLWGSLETQYF.